The TCR beta chain described here comes from a study of T cell changes during pregnancy in multiple sclerosis. Sequenced by immunoSEQ multiplex PCR; TCRdb stores in-frame clones only, minus some. The sample lists about 77,000 clones, 90% to 95% occurring once. This clone was counted only a few times. This TCR came from a female donor in good health, enrolled as a control in a pregnancy study. Material: peripheral blood, obtained after pregnancy.

CDR3 DNA sequence: TGTGCCTGGAGTACAGGGAGCGATGAAAAACTGTTTTTT. It specifies CAWSTGSDEKLFF. The V call is TRBV30, the J call TRBJ1-4; possible D gene TRBD1, 6 bases. Trimming shortened V by 2 bases and J by 6 bases, and 10 bases separated the two germline ends. CDR3 size: 13 residues. The germline gives CDR1 GTSNPN, CDR2 SVGIG (reference sequence). Full variable domain (rest looked up from reference TRBV30 and TRBJ1-4): SQTIHQWPATLVQPVGSPLSLECTVEGTSNPNLYWYRQAAGRGLQLLFYSVGIGQISSEVPQNLSASRPQDRQFILSSKKLLLSDSGFYLCAWSTGSDEKLFFGSGTQLSVL.